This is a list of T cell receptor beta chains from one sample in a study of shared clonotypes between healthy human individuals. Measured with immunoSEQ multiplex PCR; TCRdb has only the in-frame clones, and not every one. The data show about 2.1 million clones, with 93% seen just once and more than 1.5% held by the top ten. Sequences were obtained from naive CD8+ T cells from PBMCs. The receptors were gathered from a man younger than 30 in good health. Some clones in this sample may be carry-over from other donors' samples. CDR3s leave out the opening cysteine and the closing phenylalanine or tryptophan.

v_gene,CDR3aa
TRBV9,ASSDGGSNQPQH
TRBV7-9,ASSLGPGTGRIEQY
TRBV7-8,ASSTSMLETTY
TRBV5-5,ASSWTSGSYEQY
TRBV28,ASRPHLGRLNTGELF
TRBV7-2,ASSPGLATYQETQY
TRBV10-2,ASTDLRNQPQH
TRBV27,ASTSIRLGPSYEQY
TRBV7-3,ASSSGSKNIQY
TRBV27,ASSQTAGIGANVLT
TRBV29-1,SARDRENTIY
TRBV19,ASSIDLQGFWEQY
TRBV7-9,ASSPTSGSMTDTQY
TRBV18,ASRDRGHYEQY
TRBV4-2,ASSLGQFYGYT
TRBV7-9,ASSLGTESSGANVLT
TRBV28,ASSSVSEGTEAF
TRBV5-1,ASSLEASTYEQY
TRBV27,ASRIAGEGYNEQF
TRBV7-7,ASSRDSSSYNEQF
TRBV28,ASSWQGRWNEQY
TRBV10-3,AISESRTGDSYT
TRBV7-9,ASSLVREGYNEQF
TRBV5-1,ASSPDGTRLNEQY
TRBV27,AVRGADRRHEQY
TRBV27,ASRSGIPYEQY
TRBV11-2,ASSPTSGTNTGELF